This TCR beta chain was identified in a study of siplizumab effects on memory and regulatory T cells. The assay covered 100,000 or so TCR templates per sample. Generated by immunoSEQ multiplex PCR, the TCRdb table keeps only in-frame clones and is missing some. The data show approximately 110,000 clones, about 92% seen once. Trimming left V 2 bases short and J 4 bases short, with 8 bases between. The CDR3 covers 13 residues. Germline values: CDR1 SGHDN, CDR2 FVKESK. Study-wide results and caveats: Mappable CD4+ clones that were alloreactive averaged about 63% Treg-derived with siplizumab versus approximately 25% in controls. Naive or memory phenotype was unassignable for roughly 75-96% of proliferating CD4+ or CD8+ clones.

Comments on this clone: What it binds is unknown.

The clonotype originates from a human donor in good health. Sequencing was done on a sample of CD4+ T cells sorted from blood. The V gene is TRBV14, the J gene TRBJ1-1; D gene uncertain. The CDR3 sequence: CASSQLSRTEAFF. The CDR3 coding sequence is TGTGCCAGCAGCCAATTATCTCGCACTGAAGCTTTCTTT.